This T cell receptor beta chain was sequenced during a study of T cell repertoires in cytomegalovirus infection (dated by TCRdb to about 2019). About the full investigation: Peptide stimulations targeted recently identified HLA-C-restricted CMV epitopes, whose presentation resists viral immunomodulation, together with well-studied HLA-B-restricted epitopes. The HLA type of each donor mattered for the analysis, because public TCR beta signatures pointed to carriage of CMV infection along with the matching HLA type.

Reads for this sample came from an Illumina HiSeq 1500. TCRdb took the public reads, trimmed them with fastp at Q25, ran MiXCR for clone calling and kept in-frame beta chains. Duplicate CDR3 protein sequences are folded into a single record with the most common DNA and genes. This sample gives about 71,000 distinct CDR3 sequences in total; 20% of them show up just once. The ten largest account for roughly two thirds of the sample. Relative to germline, V is 4 bases shorter and J is 8 bases shorter, with 26 bases between their ends. The CDR3 starts with the cysteine, ends with the phenylalanine, and has 18 residues. Only the CDR3 portion is preserved as DNA: 54 bases, with reading frame beginning at the first base. CDR1 and CDR2 were assigned from the germline V gene (reference sequence) as PRHDT and FYEKMQ. The sample's treatment or condition label, in plain terms: in vitro stimulation with specific CMV peptide epitopes to enrich CMV-specific T cells.

Results and caveats for the whole study, not just this receptor: The ex vivo response was dominated by HLA-C-restricted CMV-specific TCR beta clonotypes, and the single most frequent clonotype in two of eight donors was supplied by these HLA-C-restricted clonotypes. Carriers of CMV infection plus the relevant HLA type were discriminated by the cumulative frequency of public TCR beta family members in the study cohort and in an independent 352-donor cohort.

A few counts support this clonotype. Its antigen specificity is not known. Base qualities were left out, and no much larger clone turns up one base away. The V and J genes are TRBV13 and TRBJ1-4; a weak D assignment points to TRBD1 (5 bases agree). This receptor was identified in a human donor in good health (CMV status not recorded). Some clones in this sample may be carry-over from other donors' samples. The sample in question was CD8+ T cells from cultured PBMCs, obtained from culture after CMV antigen stimulation. This receptor has the CDR3 CASSSSGLARASEEKLFF. In nucleotide form, the sequence is TGTGCCAGCAGCTCCTCCGGGCTTGCCAGGGCCAGCGAGGAAAAACTGTTTTTT. This CDR3, with the reference TRBV13 and TRBJ1-4 proteins standing in past its ends, gives the full variable domain AAGVIQSPRHLIKEKRETATLKCYPIPRHDTVYWYQQGPGQDPQFLISFYEKMQSDKGSIPDRFSAQQFSDYHSELNMSSLELGDSALYFCASSSSGLARASEEKLFFGSGTQLSVL.